This note documents a single T cell receptor beta chain sequence. This sample was taken from a study of OX40 agonist ivuxolimab in advanced cancers. The germline gives CDR1 SGDLS, CDR2 YYNGEE. This CDR3 is 13 amino acids long. Trimming removed 0 bases at V and 6 bases at J, with 10 bases between. Clones were sequenced by immunoSEQ multiplex PCR, and TCRdb holds only the in-frame ones, with some missing. This sample has about 79,000 clones; approximately 85% occur once, and the top ten carry over 3%. This chain links TRBV9 with TRBJ2-7; D may be TRBD2 (5 bases). This specimen was CD4+ or CD8+ T cells sorted from blood, taken in a trial of the OX40 agonist ivuxolimab. The receptor comes from an adult with an advanced solid tumor such as melanoma, head and neck, liver or kidney cancer. CDR3 protein: CASSVATGSEQYF. CDR3 nucleotides: TGTGCCAGCAGCGTAGCTACGGGGAGCGAGCAGTACTTC.